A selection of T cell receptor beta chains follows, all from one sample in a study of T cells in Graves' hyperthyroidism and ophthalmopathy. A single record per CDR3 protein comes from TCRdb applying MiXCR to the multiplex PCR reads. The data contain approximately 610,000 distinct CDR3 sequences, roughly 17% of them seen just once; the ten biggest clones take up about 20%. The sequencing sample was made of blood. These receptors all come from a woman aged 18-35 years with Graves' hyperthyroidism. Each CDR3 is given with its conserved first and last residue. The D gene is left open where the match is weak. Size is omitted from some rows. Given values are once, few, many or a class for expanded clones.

CDR3: CASRGMLETQYF; DNA: TGTGCCAGCAGGGGGATGTTGGAGACCCAGTACTTC; J: TRBJ2-5; V: TRBV6-1; size: many; D: -
CDR3: CASKKGGSEKLFF; DNA: TGTGCCAGCAAAAAGGGAGGCAGTGAAAAACTGTTTTTT; J: TRBJ1-4; V: TRBV2; size: -; D: -
CDR3: CASSSGQGAAGETQYF; DNA: TGTGCCAGCAGCTCCGGACAGGGGGCGGCCGGGGAGACCCAGTACTTC; J: TRBJ2-5; V: TRBV11-2; size: many; D: TRBD1
CDR3: CASSLGGAPNTEAFF; DNA: TGCGCCAGCAGCTTGGGCGGGGCGCCGAACACTGAAGCTTTCTTT; J: TRBJ1-1; V: TRBV5-1; size: few; D: -
CDR3: CASSQEYGDEQFF; DNA: TGCGCCAGCAGCCAAGAGTATGGGGATGAGCAGTTCTTC; J: TRBJ2-1; V: TRBV4-1; size: -; D: -
CDR3: CSARTRDKTHNSPLHF; DNA: TGCAGTGCTCGGACCCGGGACAAGACCCATAATTCACCCCTCCACTTT; J: TRBJ1-6; V: TRBV20-1; size: few; D: -
CDR3: CSVGAVHNEQFF; DNA: TGCAGTGTTGGAGCGGTACATAATGAGCAGTTCTTC; J: TRBJ2-1; V: TRBV20-1; size: many; D: -
CDR3: CASSYVSGVRINQPQHF; DNA: TGTGCCAGCAGTTACGTGTCGGGCGTGAGAATTAACCAGCCCCAGCATTTT; J: TRBJ1-5; V: TRBV6-2/TRBV6-3; size: -; D: -
CDR3: CASSRYRGREETQYF; DNA: TGTGCCAGCTCAAGATACAGGGGGCGCGAGGAGACCCAGTACTTC; J: TRBJ2-5; V: TRBV18; size: many; D: TRBD1
CDR3: CASSLAQGGWNEQFF; DNA: TGCGCCAGCAGCTTGGCGCAGGGGGGCTGGAATGAGCAGTTCTTC; J: TRBJ2-1; V: TRBV5-1; size: many; D: -
CDR3: CASSHRDYQAGELFF; DNA: TGTGCCAGCAGTCACCGGGACTACCAGGCCGGGGAGCTGTTTTTT; J: TRBJ2-2; V: TRBV6-2/TRBV6-3; size: -; D: TRBD2
CDR3: CASSSRTGNTGELFF; DNA: TGTGCCAGCAGCTCGCGGACAGGGAACACCGGGGAGCTGTTTTTT; J: TRBJ2-2; V: TRBV7-9; size: many; D: TRBD1
CDR3: CASRSASNQPQHF; DNA: TGCGCCAGCAGGTCAGCTAGCAATCAGCCCCAGCATTTT; J: TRBJ1-5; V: TRBV5-1; size: -; D: -
CDR3: CASSSYLGLGGYNEQFF; DNA: TGTGCCAGCAGTTCTTACCTCGGACTAGGCGGGTACAATGAGCAGTTCTTC; J: TRBJ2-1; V: TRBV12-3/TRBV12-4; size: many; D: TRBD2
CDR3: CSASPKETQYF; DNA: TGCAGTGCTAGTCCGAAGGAGACCCAGTACTTC; J: TRBJ2-5; V: TRBV20-1; size: few; D: -